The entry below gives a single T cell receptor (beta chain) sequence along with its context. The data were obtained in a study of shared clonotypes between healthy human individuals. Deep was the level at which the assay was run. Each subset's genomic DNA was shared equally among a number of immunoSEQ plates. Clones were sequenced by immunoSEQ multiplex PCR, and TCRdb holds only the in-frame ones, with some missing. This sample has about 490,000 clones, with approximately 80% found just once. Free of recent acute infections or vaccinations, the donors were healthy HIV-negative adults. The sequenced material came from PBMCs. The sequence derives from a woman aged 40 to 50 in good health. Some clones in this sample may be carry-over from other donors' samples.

CDR3 in DNA: TGTGCCAGTAGCCTCACGATCCAAGCCAAAAACATTCAGTACTTC. This encodes CASSLTIQAKNIQYF. The chain has TRBV19 and TRBJ2-4; D call uncertain. V lost 6 bases and J 0 bases, leaving 12 bases between the germline ends. The CDR3 sequence is 15 residues long. In germline, CDR1 is LNHDA, CDR2 SQIVND (reference sequence).